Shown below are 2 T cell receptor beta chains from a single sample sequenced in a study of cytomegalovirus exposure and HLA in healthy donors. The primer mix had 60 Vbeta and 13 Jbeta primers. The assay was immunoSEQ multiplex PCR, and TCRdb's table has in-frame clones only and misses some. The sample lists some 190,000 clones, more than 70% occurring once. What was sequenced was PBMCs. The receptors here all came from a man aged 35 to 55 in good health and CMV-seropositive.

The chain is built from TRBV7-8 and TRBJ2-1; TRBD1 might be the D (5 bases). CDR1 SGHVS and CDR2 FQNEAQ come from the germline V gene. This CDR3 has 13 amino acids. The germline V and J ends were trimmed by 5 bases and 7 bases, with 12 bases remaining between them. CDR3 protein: CASSHTPGNEQFF. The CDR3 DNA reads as TGTGCCAGCAGCCACACGCCAGGGAATGAGCAGTTCTTC.

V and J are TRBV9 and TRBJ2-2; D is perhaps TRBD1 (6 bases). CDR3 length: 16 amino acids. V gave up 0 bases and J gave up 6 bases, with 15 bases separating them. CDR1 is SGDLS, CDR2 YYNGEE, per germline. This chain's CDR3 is CASSVAGRGGPGELFF. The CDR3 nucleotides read TGTGCCAGCAGCGTAGCCGGCAGGGGCGGGCCCGGGGAGCTGTTTTTT. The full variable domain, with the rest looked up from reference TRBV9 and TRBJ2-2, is DSGVTQTPKHLITATGQRVTLRCSPRSGDLSVYWYQQSLDQGLQFLIQYYNGEERAKGNILERFSAQQFPDLHSELNLSSLELGDSALYFCASSVAGRGGPGELFFGEGSRLTVL.